This T cell receptor beta chain was profiled in a study of cytomegalovirus exposure and HLA in healthy donors. The validation cohort, a group of more than 100 subjects, included the donors and was separate from the approximately 670-subject first cohort. The table came from immunoSEQ multiplex PCR; TCRdb's copy has only in-frame clones and leaves some out. The sample consists of 90,000 to 110,000 clones, about nine tenths of them appearing once. V lost 4 bases and J lost 4; bases outside the gene matches: 12. Germline-derived CDR1 and CDR2 are SGHRS and YFSETQ. This CDR3 spans 16 amino acids. Points from the study as a whole: With high specificity and sensitivity, the classifier reportedly diagnosed cytomegalovirus status. Cytomegalovirus association was listed for 150 to 200 TCR beta chains.

Of note for this clone: Its antigen is undetermined.

The clonotype comes from a woman between 18 and 29 years old in good health and CMV-seronegative. This chain joins TRBV5-1 and TRBJ1-2; 8 bases are a match to TRBD1. The sample comprised PBMCs. The CDR3 here is CASSPVTGAGPYGYTF. The CDR3 region has the DNA TGCGCCAGCAGCCCGGTGACAGGGGCTGGTCCCTATGGCTACACCTTC.